A selection of T cell receptor beta chains follows, all from one sample in a study of T cells in Graves' hyperthyroidism and ophthalmopathy. TCRdb re-derived calls from the multiplex PCR reads in MiXCR, one entry per CDR3 protein. The sample shows around 520,000 distinct CDR3 sequences, about an eighth of them seen only once. The material sequenced was blood. Receptor source: a woman younger than 30 with Graves' hyperthyroidism. Both conserved end residues are part of each CDR3. D genes are given only for firm matches. A clone size is listed for some rows: how often the clone was seen (once, few, many), or a class if it is expanded.

len | abundance | d_gene | j_gene | v_gene | CDR3nt | CDR3aa
17 | many | NA | TRBJ2-2 | TRBV19 | TGTGCCAGTAGTATATACGTATGGCAGTTGAACACCGGGGAGCTGTTTTTT | CASSIYVWQLNTGELFF
12 | many | NA | TRBJ2-1 | TRBV30 | TGTGCCTGGGACATAGGGCTCAATGAGCAGTTCTTC | CAWDIGLNEQFF
14 | many | TRBD2 | TRBJ2-7 | TRBV7-3 | TGTGCCAGCAGCTTAGCGGGAGGGCCCGGCGAGCAGTACTTC | CASSLAGGPGEQYF
18 | NA | TRBD2 | TRBJ2-3 | TRBV9 | TGTGCCAGCAGCGTAGCAGAGAGGGCTAGCGGGAGGGCCGACACGCAGTATTTT | CASSVAERASGRADTQYF
16 | NA | NA | TRBJ2-1 | TRBV5-5 | TGTGCCAGCAGCCCCGCCCGGCCGAGCTCCTACAATGAGCAGTTCTTC | CASSPARPSSYNEQFF
17 | many | NA | TRBJ1-2 | TRBV20-1 | TGCAGTGCTAGAGATCTTCTTTCGAGGACAGAAGTCTATGGCTACACCTTC | CSARDLLSRTEVYGYTF
15 | NA | NA | TRBJ1-4 | TRBV2 | TGTGCCAGCAGTGGACAGCTTGCAACTAATGAAAAACTGTTTTTT | CASSGQLATNEKLFF
12 | NA | TRBD1 | TRBJ1-2 | TRBV4-2 | TGTGCCAGCAGAACAGGGGCCGCCGGCTACACCTTC | CASRTGAAGYTF
13 | few | NA | TRBJ2-3 | TRBV20-1 | TGCAGTGCTAGAGGGACTAACACAGATACGCAGTATTTT | CSARGTNTDTQYF
13 | few | NA | TRBJ2-2 | TRBV10-2 | TGCGCCAGCAGCGGACTTGGCACCGGGGAGCTGTTTTTT | CASSGLGTGELFF
16 | NA | TRBD2 | TRBJ2-1 | TRBV7-9 | TGTGCCAGCAGCCGTACGACTAGCGGGAGGGTCAATGAGCAGTTCTTC | CASSRTTSGRVNEQFF
15 | many | TRBD1 | TRBJ1-1 | TRBV6-1 | TGTGCCAGCAGTTCTACCGGGACAGGGAACACTGAAGCTTTCTTT | CASSSTGTGNTEAFF
13 | many | NA | TRBJ1-2 | TRBV12-3/TRBV12-4 | TGTGCCAGCAGTTTGGCAGACTCCTATGGCTACACCTTC | CASSLADSYGYTF
15 | few | TRBD1 | TRBJ2-2 | TRBV28 | TGTGCCAGCAGCCAGGACAGGGTAATCACCGGGGAGCTGTTTTTT | CASSQDRVITGELFF
16 | many | NA | TRBJ1-1 | TRBV5-1 | TGCGCCAGCAGCTTGGCCGTCGGACAACTGAACACTGAAGCTTTCTTT | CASSLAVGQLNTEAFF
16 | NA | TRBD1 | TRBJ1-1 | TRBV14 | TGTGCCAGCAGCCAAGATCGTTGGGAGGGGGCAGGTGAAGCTTTCTTT | CASSQDRWEGAGEAFF
15 | NA | TRBD1 | TRBJ1-5 | TRBV19 | TGTGCCAGCACTATAGGACAGGGCGCCTATCTTCCCCAGCATTTT | CASTIGQGAYLPQHF
14 | NA | NA | TRBJ2-3 | TRBV20-1 | TGCAGTGCTAGAGGGACTAACAACATGTTTTCGCAGTATTTT | CSARGTNNMFSQYF
16 | many | NA | TRBJ2-2 | TRBV11-3 | TGTGCCAGCAGCTTAGTGGCGGGACCGAACACCGGGGAGCTGTTTTTT | CASSLVAGPNTGELFF
11 | NA | NA | TRBJ2-1 | TRBV4-2 | TGTGCCAGCAGCTCCGAGCGGGAGCAGTTCTTC | CASSSEREQFF
13 | many | NA | TRBJ2-5 | TRBV12-3/TRBV12-4 | TGTGCCAGCAGTCCAGGGGTCCGGGAGACCCAGTACTTC | CASSPGVRETQYF
16 | few | TRBD2 | TRBJ2-1 | TRBV5-1 | TGCGCCAGCAGCTTGGCGACTAGCGGGAGTAGCTATGAGCAGTTCTTC | CASSLATSGSSYEQFF
15 | many | NA | TRBJ2-3 | TRBV24-1 | TGTGCCACCAGTGATCGTGGAGGGGACAGAGATACGCAGTATTTT | CATSDRGGDRDTQYF
11 | few | NA | TRBJ1-2 | TRBV29-1 | TGCAGCGTTTCGGCACGCTATGGCTACACCTTC | CSVSARYGYTF
16 | NA | NA | TRBJ2-1 | TRBV29-1 | TGCAGCGTTGAAGATCACCTGATGGAGGGATACAATGAGCAGTTCTTC | CSVEDHLMEGYNEQFF